This T cell receptor beta chain appears in the sequencing data of a study of blood T cells in healthy people across ages. CDR1 and CDR2 (germline): DFQATT, SNEGSKA (reference sequence). CDR3 size: 16 residues. Germline trimming cut 4 bases from V and 0 bases from J; bases unmatched to any gene: 9. It was with a sample-barcoded 5' primer and a J-beta primer mix that a second PCR of about 6 to 12 cycles was run. TCRdb itself ran the 5' RACE reads through MiXCR, one entry per CDR3 protein. The sample lists roughly 900,000 distinct CDR3 sequences; 40% to 60% were seen once. The material sequenced was blood. The sequence was collected from a man aged 25-40 years in good health. The chain employs TRBV20-1 and TRBJ1-1, with 9 bases lining up with TRBD1. CDR3 protein: CSAIKDRGTLNTEAFF. As DNA, the CDR3 is TGCAGTGCTATAAAGGACAGGGGCACCCTGAACACTGAAGCTTTCTTT.